This T cell receptor (beta chain) was sequenced for a study of blood T cell repertoires in COVID-19. Study background: Researchers got acute and convalescent COVID-19 samples from the United States, Italy and Spain. Sources were T cells, B-cell-depleted T cells, or PBMCs; the material itself was cDNA or gDNA.

Trimming left V 2 bases short and J 6 bases short, with 11 bases between. In germline, CDR1 is GTSNPN, CDR2 SVGIG (reference sequence). The CDR3 is 13 amino acids. Per the study methods: Estimation of nucleated cell counts relied on the amplification of reference gene primers. Data came from immunoSEQ multiplex PCR; TCRdb stores just in-frame clones and leaves some out. The V and J calls and clone size come from that table; D and trimming were worked out from the DNA. The repertoire consists of approximately 280,000 clones, with approximately 91% occurring once and the leading ten covering around an eighth.

This receptor was identified in a woman aged 55-70 years with acute or convalescent COVID-19. Specimen: peripheral blood. The V call is TRBV30, the J call TRBJ1-5; D perhaps matches TRBD1 (6 bases). DNA for the CDR3: TGTGCCTGGAGTCCCCAGGGGTCTCAGCCCCAGCATTTT. This codes for CAWSPQGSQPQHF.